The 19 T cell receptor beta chains in this list originate from one sample, sequenced in a study of blood T cell repertoires in COVID-19. Libraries were prepared by immunoSEQ multiplex PCR; TCRdb keeps only in-frame clonotypes and omits some of them. Of 300,000 or so clones in the sample, under 95% were seen once. Source material: PBMCs or T cells enriched from blood (not recorded which). Receptors were obtained from a man in his 60s who had recovered from COVID-19.

This rearrangement joins TRBV5-5 to TRBJ2-5; TRBD2 matches at 7 bases. CDR1 and CDR2 from the germline V gene are SGHKS and YYEKEE (reference sequence). The CDR3 sequence is 15 residues long. Trimming removed 3 bases from V and 5 bases from J; junction bases left unmatched: 10. The CDR3, as DNA: TGTGCCAGCAGCTCCGATCGGCCCGGGGGGGAGACCCAGTACTTC. It encodes CASSSDRPGGETQYF.

V is TRBV6-5 and J is TRBJ1-1; 7 positions match TRBD1. Unmatched junction bases numbered 8, after V lost 7 bases and J lost 3 bases. The CDR3 length is 14 residues. CDR1 is MNHEY, CDR2 SVGAGI, per germline. The CDR3 DNA is TGTGCCAGCACGCCAGGGGGGTGGTACACTGAAGCTTTCTTT. Amino acid sequence: CASTPGGWYTEAFF.

This clone was seen many times. The genes are TRBV5-1 and TRBJ2-7, with TRBD1 as a possible D gene (6 bases). CDR1 and CDR2 (germline): SGHRS, YFSETQ. V lost 4 bases to trimming and J lost 4 bases, with 6 bases between them. The CDR3 has 11 residues. CDR3 in DNA: TGCGCCAGCAGCACAGGGTACGAGCAGTACTTC. Residues: CASSTGYEQYF.

This chain joins TRBV7-2 and TRBJ1-6, with TRBD1 identical over 10 bases. The CDR3 sequence is 14 residues long. The germline CDR1 and CDR2 sequences are SGHTA and FQGNSA. V lost 7 bases and J lost 6; bases outside the gene matches: 3. The CDR3 nucleotides are TGTGCCAGCAACCGGGACAGGGGTAATTCACCCCTCCACTTT. Protein sequence: CASNRDRGNSPLHF.

The gene calls are TRBV5-1 and TRBJ1-6, with a tentative D call TRBD1 (5 bases). This CDR3 region has 14 residues. Trimming cost V 1 base and J 8 bases, with 10 bases left between them. Germline V gene lookup returns CDR1 SGHRS and CDR2 YFSETQ. The CDR3 region has the DNA TGCGCCAGCAGCTTGTTAGGGGTAGATTCACCCCTCCACTTT. It yields the protein CASSLLGVDSPLHF.

The gene calls are TRBV6-5 and TRBJ1-2, with TRBD1 identical over 7 bases. The CDR3 contains 15 residues. V lost 0 bases, J lost 4 bases, and 5 bases stayed unmatched. Germline V gene data show CDR1 as MNHEY and CDR2 as SVGAGI. This CDR3 reads CASSYSKGAVYGYTF. CDR3 nucleotides: TGTGCCAGCAGTTACTCAAAGGGGGCTGTCTATGGCTACACCTTC.

This chain links TRBV6-5 with TRBJ2-1; 10 bases line up with TRBD2. After removal of 4 bases from V and 9 bases from J, the junction contained 6 bases not matched to a gene. The CDR3 spans 14 residues. CDR1 is MNHEY, CDR2 SVGAGI, per germline. CDR3 nucleotides: TGTGCCAGCAGTTTAGCGGGAGGCCAAGGTGAGCAGTTCTTC. As protein: CASSLAGGQGEQFF.

The genes are TRBV7-9 and TRBJ2-7; weak D call: TRBD1 (5 bases). CDR1 and CDR2 (germline): SEHNR, FQNEAQ (reference sequence). There are 13 residues in the CDR3. V lost 3 bases to trimming and J lost 4 bases, with 10 bases between them. The DNA of the CDR3 is TGTGCCAGCAGCTTGGTCACAGGATACGAGCAGTACTTC. Encoded protein: CASSLVTGYEQYF.

The table lists this clone with a count of one. This chain connects TRBV6-5 to TRBJ1-2, with 10 bases identical to TRBD1. The trim removed 6 bases at V and 3 bases at J, leaving 7 bases unmatched. Per germline, CDR1 MNHEY and CDR2 SVGAGI. The CDR3 contains 15 residues. The CDR3 reads CASRTPGQGHYGYTF. The DNA of the CDR3 is TGTGCCAGCAGAACTCCGGGACAGGGGCACTATGGCTACACCTTC.

This clone was counted a few times. The V call is TRBV29-1, the J call TRBJ1-4; 7 nucleotides match TRBD1. V shed 4 bases and J 7 bases; nucleotides not matched to a gene: 9. The CDR3 extends over 14 amino acids. Per the germline V gene, CDR1 is SQVTM and CDR2 is ANQGSEA. CDR3 sequence (DNA): TGCAGCGTTGGGGACCACAGGGGAGGTGAAAAACTGTTTTTT. Residues: CSVGDHRGGEKLFF.

The chain is built from TRBV6-5 and TRBJ1-1; perhaps TRBD1 as D (6 bases). The CDR3 is 15 residues long. Looked up from germline, CDR1 is MNHEY and CDR2 is SVGAGI. Trimming removed 7 bases from V and 2 bases from J, with 17 bases in between. The CDR3 DNA sequence: TGTGCCAGCAAACAACGAGACAGGACCAACACTGAAGCTTTCTTT. It specifies CASKQRDRTNTEAFF.

This clone was counted once. The V gene is TRBV27, the J gene TRBJ2-7; the match to TRBD1 covers 11 bases. Per the germline V gene, CDR1 is MNHEY and CDR2 is SMNVEV (reference sequence). V shed 2 bases and J 3 bases; nucleotides not matched to a gene: 3. The CDR3 contains 15 residues. In DNA, the CDR3 is TGTGCCAGCAGTTTAGCGGGGACAGGGGGCTACGAGCAGTACTTC. Encoded protein: CASSLAGTGGYEQYF.

The CDR3: CASRPPGTDLYNEQFF. CDR3 bases: TGTGCCAGCAGGCCCCCCGGGACAGACTTATACAATGAGCAGTTCTTC. The V and J genes are TRBV2 and TRBJ2-1, with 7 bases aligning to TRBD1. Germline lookup yields CDR1 SNHLY and CDR2 FYNNEI. Trimming took 6 bases from V and 4 from J; bases not matched to a gene: 12. The CDR3 consists of 16 residues.

This chain connects TRBV11-2 to TRBJ2-1; TRBD2 matches at 7 bases. V was clipped by 4 bases and J by 6 bases; unmatched bases: 12. CDR3 length equals 16 residues. Germline CDR1 reads SGHAT; CDR2 reads FQNNGV. The CDR3 here is CASSSPWAGASNEQFF. The CDR3 DNA sequence: TGTGCCAGCAGCTCCCCTTGGGCGGGAGCGAGCAATGAGCAGTTCTTC.

CDR3 coding DNA: TGTGCCATCAAAAATACAGGGATGGGGACTGAAGCTTTCTTT. It translates to CAIKNTGMGTEAFF. J is TRBJ1-1 and V is TRBV10-3; D is possibly TRBD1 (6 bases). This CDR3 spans 14 amino acids. V was shortened by 7 bases and J by 5 bases, with 17 bases between the two germline ends. In germline, CDR1 is ENHRY, CDR2 SYGVKD.

The rearrangement joins TRBV4-1 to TRBJ2-7; 14 nucleotides match TRBD2. V was pared by 3 bases and J by 4 bases, with 2 bases of the junction left unmatched. The CDR3 contains 15 residues. The germline V gene encodes CDR1 MGHRA and CDR2 YSYEKL. CDR3 bases: TGCGCCAGCAGCCATAGACTAGCGGGAGGGTACGAGCAGTACTTC. This codes for CASSHRLAGGYEQYF.

The chain joins TRBV5-6 to TRBJ1-1; 7 bases match TRBD1. The trim removed 0 bases at V and 5 bases at J, leaving 10 bases unmatched. The CDR3 extends over 16 amino acids. CDR1 and CDR2 (germline): SGHDT, YYEEEE. CDR3 DNA sequence: TGTGCCAGCAGCTTGGGGAGGGGGCTTAGGGATACTGAAGCTTTCTTT. This gives the protein CASSLGRGLRDTEAFF.

V usage is TRBV29-1 and J usage is TRBJ2-1; possibly TRBD2 for D (6 bases). With 4 bases removed from V and 7 bases from J, the gap between germline ends came to 14 bases. CDR1 is SQVTM, CDR2 ANQGSEA, per germline. This CDR3 spans 13 amino acids. The CDR3 is CSVGGDFRNEQFF. CDR3 coding DNA: TGCAGCGTTGGGGGGGACTTTCGGAATGAGCAGTTCTTC.

Turning to this clone: At one boundary the junction diverges from the germline segment, which might be a read error. The J gene is TRBJ2-4, the V gene TRBV24-1; weak D call: TRBD1 (6 bases). This CDR3 contains 11 residues. Per the germline V gene, CDR1 is KGHDR and CDR2 is SFDVKD. CDR3 amino acids: CTTSEGGIQYF. CDR3 bases: TGTACCACCAGTGAAGGGGGCATTCAGTACTTC.